The 26 T cell receptor beta chains reported below all come from one sample, sequenced in a study of T cell changes during pregnancy in multiple sclerosis. The data were produced by immunoSEQ multiplex PCR, yet TCRdb's version contains in-frame clones alone and is incomplete. The sample includes over 65,000 clones, 90% to 95% of them seen just once. The sequencing here drew on peripheral blood, taken in the first trimester of pregnancy. These receptors were taken from a female donor with multiple sclerosis, enrolled in a pregnancy study.

This chain links TRBV11-3 with TRBJ1-2; TRBD1 is a possible D gene (6 bases). The V gene lost 8 bases and the J gene lost 3 bases, with 22 bases spanning the gap. CDR3 size: 16 residues. CDR1 SGHNT and CDR2 YENEEA come from the germline V gene. The CDR3 DNA reads as TGTGCCAGCTCAGCCGGGACACTTCGCGGCGACTATGGCTACACCTTC. Translating gives CASSAGTLRGDYGYTF.

The chain couples TRBV9 to TRBJ2-1; the D is unclear. V shed 4 bases and J shed 5 bases, with 7 bases lying between them. The V gene's germline CDR1 is SGDLS and CDR2 YYNGEE. The CDR3 has 12 amino acids. The CDR3 DNA follows: TGTGCCAGCAGCTCTCTAGACAATGAGCAGTTCTTC. Its protein is CASSSLDNEQFF.

The chain uses TRBV5-1 and TRBJ1-6; D uncertain. Germline V gives CDR1 SGHRS, CDR2 YFSETQ. CDR3 size: 17 residues. The V end lost 1 base, the J end lost 0 bases, and 11 bases lay between the germline ends. The CDR3 DNA sequence: TGCGCCAGCAGCTTGATGGGCGGGGACTCCTATAATTCACCCCTCCACTTT. This encodes CASSLMGGDSYNSPLHF.

This chain joins TRBV2 and TRBJ1-5, with unresolved D. Looked up from germline, CDR1 is SNHLY and CDR2 is FYNNEI. The CDR3 has 13 amino acids. Trimming removed 4 bases from V and 6 bases from J, with 10 bases in between. The CDR3 region is CASSVQVRQPQHF. The CDR3 nucleotides are TGTGCCAGCAGTGTTCAGGTGCGTCAGCCCCAGCATTTT.

The rearrangement links TRBV28 to TRBJ2-1; weak D call: TRBD1 (6 bases). CDR1 MDHEN and CDR2 SYDVKM come from the germline V gene. The CDR3 is 12 residues long. V lost 5 bases to trimming and J lost 8 bases, with 10 bases between them. CDR3 sequence: CASSQDSHEQFF. The CDR3 bases are TGTGCCAGCAGTCAGGACAGTCATGAGCAGTTCTTC.

The V gene is TRBV2, the J gene TRBJ1-2, with TRBD1 identical over 8 bases. CDR3 size: 15 residues. In germline, CDR1 is SNHLY, CDR2 FYNNEI. V lost 6 bases to trimming and J lost 2 bases; unmatched junction nucleotides: 8. For the CDR3, the DNA is TGTGCCAGCAGAGACAACGGACAGGGAAACTATGGCTACACCTTC. This sequence encodes CASRDNGQGNYGYTF.

Details on this clone: The junction departs from germline at one end; a sequencing error may be responsible. The V call is TRBV7-7, the J call TRBJ2-2, with a tentative D call TRBD2 (5 bases). From germline, CDR1 is SSHAT and CDR2 FNYEAQ (reference sequence). CDR3 length: 14 residues. Written as DNA, the CDR3 is TGTGCTAGCAGCTTAGGACTCTACACCGGGGAGCTGTTTTTT. It yields the protein CASSLGLYTGELFF.

CDR3 amino acids: CASSFTRGNEKLFF. For the CDR3, the DNA is TGTGCCAGCAGCTTCACGCGCGGGAATGAAAAACTGTTTTTT. V and J are TRBV5-6 and TRBJ1-4; the D is unclear. V dropped 2 bases and J dropped 5 bases, with 10 bases sitting between them. Looked up from germline, CDR1 is SGHDT and CDR2 is YYEEEE. CDR3 length: 14 amino acids. Supplemented by reference TRBV5-6 and TRBJ1-4, the full variable domain reads DAGVTQSPTHLIKTRGQQVTLRCSPKSGHDTVSWYQQALGQGPQFIFQYYEEEERQRGNFPDRFSGHQFPNYSSELNVNALLLGDSALYLCASSFTRGNEKLFFGSGTQLSVL.

This chain uses TRBV6-5 with TRBJ2-3; maybe TRBD1 (5 bases). Germline CDR1 is MNHEY and CDR2 is SVGAGI. This CDR3 contains 13 residues. The V gene lost 6 bases and the J gene lost 6 bases, with 13 bases spanning the gap. As DNA, the CDR3 is TGTGCCAGCAGCGGACCAGGGATCGATACGCAGTATTTT. Its protein is CASSGPGIDTQYF.

The chain uses TRBV9 and TRBJ2-1; TRBD2 is a possible D gene (5 bases). V lost 4 bases and J 7 bases, leaving 21 bases between the germline ends. Germline CDR1 and CDR2: SGDLS and YYNGEE. The CDR3 runs to 16 residues. The CDR3 is CASSPWGATGVNEQFF. CDR3 nucleotide sequence: TGTGCCAGCAGCCCCTGGGGAGCGACGGGTGTTAATGAGCAGTTCTTC.

The J gene is TRBJ1-1, the V gene TRBV11-3, with D maybe TRBD1 (5 bases). Trimming shortened V by 4 bases and J by 3 bases, and 9 bases separated the two germline ends. This CDR3 spans 13 amino acids. CDR1 and CDR2 from the germline V gene are SGHNT and YENEEA. DNA for the CDR3: TGTGCCAGCAGCTACTCACAGGACACTGAAGCTTTCTTT. Its protein is CASSYSQDTEAFF.

The rearrangement links TRBV5-4 to TRBJ2-7, with D tentatively TRBD1 (6 bases). V shed 2 bases and J shed 1 base, with 16 bases lying between them. The CDR3 runs to 16 residues. Per the germline V gene, CDR1 is SGHNT and CDR2 is YYREEE (reference sequence). This CDR3 is CASSFDGTMISYEQYF. In DNA, the CDR3 is TGTGCCAGCAGCTTCGACGGGACAATGATTTCCTACGAGCAGTACTTC.

The CDR3 sequence: CASSSLAGVNNEQFF. The CDR3 region has the DNA TGTGCCAGCAGTTCACTAGCGGGAGTCAACAATGAGCAGTTCTTC. The rearrangement uses TRBV28 and TRBJ2-1; TRBD2 agrees at 11 bases. The germline V gene encodes CDR1 MDHEN and CDR2 SYDVKM. The CDR3 contains 15 residues. Trimming took 4 bases from V and 5 from J; bases not matched to a gene: 4.

This clone was seen more than once but under ten times. The J gene is TRBJ1-2, the V gene TRBV6-1; D is unresolved. The V end was cut by 8 bases, the J end by 6 bases, with 19 bases between. CDR1 and CDR2 (germline): MNHNS, SASEGT. There are 14 residues in the CDR3. CDR3 coding DNA: TGTGCCAGCTCACTCCGAGGTGTCTCGGATGGCTACACCTTC. Its translation: CASSLRGVSDGYTF.

This clone has a single count. The chain has TRBV7-8 and TRBJ1-6, with D possibly matching TRBD1 (5 bases). Per germline, CDR1 SGHVS and CDR2 FQNEAQ. The ends were cut back, 0 bases at V and 7 bases at J, with 13 bases in the middle. The CDR3 is made up of 16 amino acids. The CDR3 sequence is CASSLAGGGRNSPLHF. The CDR3 DNA reads as TGTGCCAGCAGCTTAGCGGGGGGGGGTCGGAATTCACCCCTCCACTTT.

This chain uses TRBV7-8 with TRBJ1-2; 10 bases fit TRBD1. With 3 bases clipped from V and 4 bases from J, the junction kept 11 bases outside the gene matches. The CDR3 length is 17 residues. Germline V lookup: CDR1 SGHVS, CDR2 FQNEAQ. In DNA, the CDR3 is TGTGCCAGCAGCTTGACGCCCCTGGGACAGGGGCTCTATGGCTACACCTTC. This sequence encodes CASSLTPLGQGLYGYTF. The whole variable domain, remainder taken from reference TRBV7-8 and TRBJ1-2, is GAGVSQSPRYKVAKRGQDVALRCDPISGHVSLFWYQQALGQGPEFLTYFQNEAQLDKSGLPSDRFFAERPEGSVSTLKIQRTQQEDSAVYLCASSLTPLGQGLYGYTFGSGTRLTVV.

V gene TRBV6-1 combines with J gene TRBJ1-6; TRBD1 aligns across 8 bases. The CDR3 has 15 residues. Germline V gene sequence: CDR1 MNHNS, CDR2 SASEGT. V was clipped by 1 base and J by 6 bases; unmatched bases: 2. This CDR3 is CASSEETGGNSPLHF. CDR3 DNA: TGTGCCAGCAGTGAAGAAACAGGGGGTAATTCACCCCTCCACTTT.

The chain joins TRBV15 to TRBJ2-3; weak D call: TRBD2 (6 bases). Germline V gene sequence: CDR1 LNHNV, CDR2 YYDKDF (reference sequence). The CDR3 is 14 residues long. V was clipped by 7 bases and J by 2 bases, with 13 bases between them. The CDR3: CATTVGGDTDTQYF. The CDR3 coding sequence is TGTGCCACCACCGTTGGCGGGGACACAGATACGCAGTATTTT.

The rearrangement links TRBV7-2 to TRBJ2-1; D remains ambiguous. Between the trimmed V and J ends, which lost 0 bases and 3 bases, there was a span of 15 bases. The CDR3 runs 17 residues. Germline-derived CDR1 and CDR2 are SGHTA and FQGNSA. The CDR3 region is CASSLAFVTRDYNEQFF. DNA for the CDR3: TGTGCCAGCAGCTTAGCTTTCGTCACGAGAGACTACAATGAGCAGTTCTTC.

The rearrangement links TRBV7-3 to TRBJ2-5; no firm D call. V was shortened by 2 bases and J by 2 bases, with 6 bases between the two germline ends. Germline CDR1 reads SGHTA; CDR2 reads FQGTGA. The CDR3 covers 13 residues. The CDR3 loop is CASSLGRQETQYF. The CDR3 nucleotides read TGTGCCAGCAGCTTAGGGCGTCAAGAGACCCAGTACTTC. Variable domain in full (rest from reference TRBV7-3 and TRBJ2-5): GAGVSQTPSNKVTEKGKYVELRCDPISGHTALYWYRQSLGQGPEFLIYFQGTGAADDSGLPNDRFFAVRPEGSVSTLKIQRTERGDSAVYLCASSLGRQETQYFGPGTRLLVL.

V gene TRBV23-1 combines with J gene TRBJ2-4; possibly TRBD1 for D (6 bases). TRBV23-1 is noted as an ORF with a role that remains uncertain. The CDR3 runs 21 residues. V lost 2 bases and J 0 bases, leaving 26 bases between the germline ends. DNA of the CDR3: TGCGCCAGCAGTCAAATCTGGACGAACGGGACACCTAACTTAGCCAAAAACATTCAGTACTTC. This sequence encodes CASSQIWTNGTPNLAKNIQYF.

This chain joins TRBV5-1 and TRBJ2-3, with D tentatively TRBD2 (7 bases). V was cut by 0 bases and J by 0 bases, with 11 bases left in between. The germline gives CDR1 SGHRS, CDR2 YFSETQ. This CDR3 has 16 residues. The DNA for the CDR3 is TGCGCCAGCAGCTTGGAAGGGGGGGGAAGCACAGATACGCAGTATTTT. It yields the protein CASSLEGGGSTDTQYF. The entire variable domain, with the rest obtained from reference TRBV5-1 and TRBJ2-3, is as follows: KAGVTQTPRYLIKTRGQQVTLSCSPISGHRSVSWYQQTPGQGLQFLFEYFSETQRNKGNFPGRFSGRQFSNSRSEMNVSTLELGDSALYLCASSLEGGGSTDTQYFGPGTRLTVL.

The chain carries TRBV5-1 and TRBJ2-4; 7 bases align to TRBD2. Germline CDR1 and CDR2: SGHRS and YFSETQ. V shed 4 bases, J shed 0 bases, and the junction held 13 bases outside the gene matches. This CDR3 is built from 18 residues. In DNA form, the CDR3 reads TGCGCCAGCAGCGTCGGACTAGTCCCAGCACTAGCCAAAAACATTCAGTACTTC. Translating gives CASSVGLVPALAKNIQYF.

V is TRBV7-9 and J is TRBJ2-3, with a weak D call TRBD2 (7 bases). The CDR3 contains 15 residues. Germline V gives CDR1 SEHNR, CDR2 FQNEAQ (reference sequence). V gave up 5 bases and J gave up 6 bases, with 18 bases separating them. CDR3 loop: CASSPGAGVADTQYF. Here the CDR3 DNA reads TGTGCCAGCAGCCCAGGGGCGGGAGTAGCCGATACGCAGTATTTT.

V is TRBV7-9 and J is TRBJ2-2; 10 bases align to TRBD1. The CDR3 is 16 amino acids. V was pared by 3 bases and J by 5 bases, with 6 bases of the junction left unmatched. The germline V gene encodes CDR1 SEHNR and CDR2 FQNEAQ (reference sequence). The chain's CDR3 is CASSLGDRGWTGELFF. The CDR3, as DNA: TGTGCCAGCAGCTTGGGGGACAGGGGTTGGACCGGGGAGCTGTTTTTT. Full variable domain (missing parts from reference TRBV7-9 and TRBJ2-2): DTGVSQNPRHKITKRGQNVTFRCDPISEHNRLYWYRQTLGQGPEFLTYFQNEAQLEKSRLLSDRFSAERPKGSFSTLEIQRTEQGDSAMYLCASSLGDRGWTGELFFGEGSRLTVL.

This chain joins TRBV18 and TRBJ1-2, with 7 bases lining up with TRBD1. J was trimmed by 5 bases and V by 4 bases; bases with no gene match: 10. This CDR3 is 15 amino acids long. Germline V gene lookup returns CDR1 KGHSH and CDR2 LQKENI. Here the CDR3 reads CASSQTGNREYGYTF. The CDR3 nucleotides are TGTGCCAGCTCACAGACAGGGAATCGCGAGTATGGCTACACCTTC.